This TCR beta chain is from a study of cytomegalovirus exposure and HLA in healthy donors. The wider study: The same platform was used for the 100 to 150 validation repertoires and the 600 to 850 first-cohort repertoires, a later analysis reported. Notes on the study in general: A classifier reportedly called cytomegalovirus status with high sensitivity and specificity.

The CDR3 consists of 14 residues. Germline values: CDR1 MNHEY, CDR2 SVGAGI. Between the trimmed V and J ends, which lost 4 bases and 6 bases, there was a span of 15 bases. Produced via immunoSEQ multiplex PCR; TCRdb's table is partial and in-frame only. Of 160,000 or so clones listed, approximately 81% are singletons. Regarding this clone: Antigen specificity is unknown.

The clonotype comes from a man younger than 40 in good health and CMV-seropositive. V usage is TRBV6-5 and J usage is TRBJ1-2; D is perhaps TRBD1 (6 bases). The sequenced sample was PBMCs. The CDR3 loop is CASSSEFTGNGYTF. CDR3 nucleotide sequence: TGTGCCAGCAGTTCCGAGTTTACAGGGAATGGCTACACCTTC.